The 29 T cell receptor beta chains below come from one sample, sequenced in a study of blood T cell repertoires in COVID-19 (dated by TCRdb to 2020 to 2021). The library was prepared using the immunoSEQ multiplex PCR assay. TCRdb obtained this table from immuneACCESS and retained in-frame rearrangements with V and J assigned. These tables miss some clones; where compared with another copy, unresolved V genes account for less than half of the shortfall, and the remainder is unexplained. The sample profile shows over 50,000 clones; 75% to 90% of them were found once. The leading ten clones occupy less than 3.5% of the sample. Input material: peripheral blood. Receptors were obtained from an elderly man with acute or convalescent COVID-19.

This sequence joins TRBV5-6 and TRBJ1-6; TRBD1 matches 7 bases. Trimming at V came to 5 bases and at J to 9 bases, leaving 5 bases not matched to a gene. Germline V gene data show CDR1 as SGHDT and CDR2 as YYEEEE. There are 13 residues in the CDR3. CDR3: CASRLDRVSPLHF. As DNA, the CDR3 is TGTGCCAGCAGGCTAGACAGGGTTTCACCCCTCCACTTT.

This clone was found once. The chain couples TRBV9 to TRBJ2-1, with TRBD2 as a possible D gene (5 bases). CDR1 and CDR2 from the germline V gene are SGDLS and YYNGEE. The CDR3 covers 15 residues. Trimming left V 0 bases short and J 0 bases short, with 7 bases between. CDR3 sequence reads: CASSVERVSYNEQFF. The CDR3 coding sequence is TGTGCCAGCAGCGTAGAGAGGGTCTCCTACAATGAGCAGTTCTTC.

J is TRBJ1-2 and V is TRBV6-5; possibly TRBD1 for D (5 bases). The CDR3 spans 14 residues. CDR1 MNHEY and CDR2 SVGAGI come from the germline V gene. V lost 6 bases and J lost 3, with 14 bases in between. This CDR3 reads CASRPGHRDYGYTF. The CDR3 DNA reads TGTGCCAGCAGGCCCGGACACCGAGACTATGGCTACACCTTC.

This sequence joins TRBV7-8 and TRBJ2-2; possibly TRBD1 for D (5 bases). The germline V gene has CDR1 SGHVS and CDR2 FQNEAQ. The CDR3 is 13 residues long. The V and J ends lost 5 bases and 2 bases respectively, with 6 bases between them. The CDR3 loop is CASSDRNTGELFF. CDR3 coding DNA: TGTGCCAGCAGCGACAGAAACACCGGGGAGCTGTTTTTT. The variable domain in full, with the rest retrieved from reference TRBV7-8 and TRBJ2-2, is GAGVSQSPRYKVAKRGQDVALRCDPISGHVSLFWYQQALGQGPEFLTYFQNEAQLDKSGLPSDRFFAERPEGSVSTLKIQRTQQEDSAVYLCASSDRNTGELFFGEGSRLTVL.

The rearrangement links TRBV5-1 to TRBJ2-2; 15 bases agree with TRBD2. The germline V gene encodes CDR1 SGHRS and CDR2 YFSETQ. The CDR3 is 18 amino acids. J lost 1 base, V lost 3 bases, and 4 bases had no gene match. The CDR3 loop reads CASSWGLAGGLNTGELFF. DNA of the CDR3: TGCGCCAGCAGCTGGGGACTAGCGGGGGGATTGAACACCGGGGAGCTGTTTTTT.

The gene calls are TRBV6-5 and TRBJ1-5; 8 positions agree with TRBD1. This CDR3 contains 15 residues. The trim removed 6 bases at V and 5 bases at J, leaving 9 bases unmatched. Looked up from germline, CDR1 is MNHEY and CDR2 is SVGAGI. For the CDR3, the DNA is TGTGCCAGCAGAACCGGGACAGGTCGTCATCAGCCCCAGCATTTT. It yields the protein CASRTGTGRHQPQHF.

V is TRBV30 and J is TRBJ1-3; 9 bases align to TRBD1. There are 17 residues in the CDR3. With 2 bases clipped from V and 0 bases from J, the junction kept 8 bases outside the gene matches. The germline V gene has CDR1 GTSNPN and CDR2 SVGIG (reference sequence). The CDR3 DNA sequence: TGTGCCTGGAGTAAGTGGACAGGGGCAACCTCTGGAAACACCATATATTTT. Translated: CAWSKWTGATSGNTIYF. Full variable domain (outside the CDR3, taken from reference TRBV30 and TRBJ1-3): SQTIHQWPATLVQPVGSPLSLECTVEGTSNPNLYWYRQAAGRGLQLLFYSVGIGQISSEVPQNLSASRPQDRQFILSSKKLLLSDSGFYLCAWSKWTGATSGNTIYFGEGSWLTVV.

CDR3 coding DNA: TGTGCCAGCAGCTTAGAGGTGGGGCGGCGACGCGAGCAGTACTTC. It is translated as CASSLEVGRRREQYF. This chain uses TRBV7-2 with TRBJ2-7, with a possible D match to TRBD1 (5 bases). Germline assignment: CDR1 SGHTA and CDR2 FQGNSA. The V end was cut by 1 base, the J end by 6 bases, with 16 bases between. The CDR3 runs 15 residues.

The chain recombines TRBV7-9 with TRBJ1-4; 9 nucleotides line up with TRBD1. The CDR3 covers 15 residues. Germline CDR1 is SEHNR and CDR2 is FQNEAQ (reference sequence). V gave up 6 bases and J gave up 4 bases; unmatched junction bases: 6. The CDR3 is CASRSPGQGNEKLFF. CDR3 sequence (DNA): TGTGCCAGCAGATCCCCGGGACAGGGTAATGAAAAACTGTTTTTT.

The rearrangement joins TRBV19 to TRBJ1-2; D gene ambiguous. The germline V and J ends were trimmed by 7 bases and 6 bases, with 15 bases remaining between them. The germline gives CDR1 LNHDA, CDR2 SQIVND (reference sequence). This CDR3 contains 13 residues. Here the CDR3 reads CASTPRGGDGYTF. CDR3 nucleotides: TGTGCCAGTACCCCTAGAGGCGGAGATGGCTACACCTTC.

This chain uses TRBV19 with TRBJ1-5, with 8 bases that match TRBD1. Germline assignment: CDR1 LNHDA and CDR2 SQIVND (reference sequence). The CDR3 covers 14 residues. Losses at the gene ends were 6 bases for V and 7 bases for J; bases not matched to a gene: 8. The chain's CDR3 is CASSIDRGRQPQHF. In DNA, the CDR3 is TGTGCCAGTAGCATCGACAGGGGTCGGCAGCCCCAGCATTTT.

The chain carries TRBV25-1 and TRBJ1-5; 8 bases line up with TRBD1. Trimming at V came to 4 bases and at J to 5 bases, leaving 10 bases not matched to a gene. Germline-derived CDR1 and CDR2 are MGHDK and SYGVNS. The CDR3 has 16 amino acids. The CDR3 is CASSASSGRGHQPQHF. In DNA form, the CDR3 reads TGTGCCAGCAGTGCTTCTTCGGGCAGGGGGCATCAGCCCCAGCATTTT.

The V gene is TRBV6-1, the J gene TRBJ1-1, with D maybe TRBD1 (6 bases). CDR3 length: 16 amino acids. Germline loops: CDR1 MNHNS, CDR2 SASEGT. The V end was cut by 2 bases, the J end by 0 bases, with 13 bases between. This chain's CDR3 is CASSERYRDVNTEAFF. CDR3 nucleotide sequence: TGTGCCAGCAGTGAACGGTACAGGGATGTGAACACTGAAGCTTTCTTT.

This chain connects TRBV6-5 to TRBJ1-2; perhaps TRBD1 as D (6 bases). Germline CDR1 is MNHEY and CDR2 is SVGAGI. The CDR3 runs 13 residues. The germline V and J ends were trimmed by 8 bases and 8 bases, with 18 bases remaining between them. The CDR3 here is CASLGAGAGGYTF. In DNA form, the CDR3 reads TGTGCCAGCTTGGGGGCGGGAGCGGGGGGCTACACCTTC.

V usage is TRBV7-9 and J usage is TRBJ1-2, with 9 bases aligning to TRBD1. The germline V gene has CDR1 SEHNR and CDR2 FQNEAQ (reference sequence). The CDR3 runs 14 residues. V lost 1 base to trimming and J lost 7 bases; unmatched junction nucleotides: 4. CDR3 coding DNA: TGTGCCAGCAGCTTAGGGGGACAGGGTGCTGGCTACACCTTC. Translated: CASSLGGQGAGYTF.

The sample holds a few counts of this clone. The chain combines TRBV5-4 with TRBJ2-7; TRBD1 matches at 7 bases. CDR1 and CDR2 from the germline V gene are SGHNT and YYREEE (reference sequence). The J segment lost 2 bases and the V segment lost 5 bases, leaving 10 bases of the junction unmatched. The length of the CDR3 is 15 residues. The CDR3 sequence is CASSYNRGSTYEQYF. CDR3 nucleotides: TGTGCCAGCAGTTATAACAGGGGAAGCACCTACGAGCAGTACTTC.

The chain employs TRBV29-1 and TRBJ2-5, with 9 bases aligning to TRBD2. The germline gives CDR1 SQVTM, CDR2 ANQGSEA. The length of the CDR3 is 14 residues. V trimming: 1 base; J trimming: 9 bases; junction bases outside the gene matches: 9. CDR3 amino acids: CSVEGSGGQWAQYF. In nucleotides, the CDR3 is TGCAGCGTTGAAGGTAGCGGGGGCCAATGGGCCCAGTACTTC.

V is TRBV10-2 and J is TRBJ2-7, with 8 bases lining up with TRBD2. J lost 3 bases, V lost 5 bases, and 9 bases had no gene match. The germline V gene encodes CDR1 WSHSY and CDR2 SAAADI. This CDR3 contains 15 residues. CDR3: CASSPLAGHLYEQYF. In nucleotides, the CDR3 is TGCGCCAGCAGTCCTCTAGCGGGCCACCTCTACGAGCAGTACTTC.

This sequence joins TRBV7-8 and TRBJ1-2; D perhaps matches TRBD1 (6 bases). The V and J ends lost 1 base and 5 bases respectively, with 11 bases between them. The germline gives CDR1 SGHVS, CDR2 FQNEAQ. The CDR3 covers 14 residues. CDR3 bases: TGTGCCAGCAGCTTAGGACAGGAGAAATATGGCTACACCTTC. It codes for CASSLGQEKYGYTF.

The chain employs TRBV4-3 and TRBJ2-5; 7 bases fit TRBD2. The CDR3 has 17 amino acids. Germline CDR1 reads LGHNA; CDR2 reads YSLEER. J gave up 2 bases and V 0 bases, and 9 bases lay outside the gene matches. The CDR3 nucleotides read TGCGCCAGCAGCCAAGATCGGGGAGGGTGGTTACAAGAGACCCAGTACTTC. It translates to CASSQDRGGWLQETQYF.

The CDR3 nucleotides read TGTGCCAGCAGTTTAAACAGGGATCTTGGCTACACCTTC. The encoded protein is CASSLNRDLGYTF. The chain links TRBV28 to TRBJ1-2, with D possibly TRBD1 on 6 matching bases. Per the germline V gene, CDR1 is MDHEN and CDR2 is SYDVKM. Trimming removed 2 bases at V and 7 bases at J, with 11 bases between. This CDR3 contains 13 residues.

The chain links TRBV6-5 to TRBJ1-6; a weak D match, TRBD1 (5 bases). The length of the CDR3 is 15 residues. V was trimmed by 0 bases and J by 7 bases, leaving 10 bases between them. Germline CDR1 is MNHEY and CDR2 is SVGAGI. CDR3 sequence: CASSYSETENSPLHF. The CDR3, as DNA: TGTGCCAGCAGTTACTCCGAGACAGAAAATTCACCCCTCCACTTT.

The chain combines TRBV5-4 with TRBJ2-1; 9 bases align to TRBD1. CDR3 length: 15 residues. V was pared by 1 base and J by 2 bases, with 1 base of the junction left unmatched. Germline V gene sequence: CDR1 SGHNT, CDR2 YYREEE (reference sequence). CDR3 residues: CASSLRTGAYNEQFF. The DNA of the CDR3 is TGTGCCAGCAGCTTGCGGACAGGGGCCTACAATGAGCAGTTCTTC.

This chain uses TRBV7-9 with TRBJ2-3, with TRBD2 matching over 13 bases. In germline, CDR1 is SEHNR, CDR2 FQNEAQ (reference sequence). CDR3 length equals 15 residues. V trimming: 5 bases; J trimming: 5 bases; junction bases outside the gene matches: 4. CDR3 DNA: TGTGCCAGCAGCAAGGGACTAGCGGGGTTAGATACGCAGTATTTT. Its translation: CASSKGLAGLDTQYF. The full variable domain, with the rest looked up from reference TRBV7-9 and TRBJ2-3, is DTGVSQNPRHKITKRGQNVTFRCDPISEHNRLYWYRQTLGQGPEFLTYFQNEAQLEKSRLLSDRFSAERPKGSFSTLEIQRTEQGDSAMYLCASSKGLAGLDTQYFGPGTRLTVL.

The V gene is TRBV2, the J gene TRBJ1-4; 8 bases match TRBD1. The junction had 10 bases not matched to a gene; V was cut back by 2 bases and J by 14 bases. CDR1 and CDR2 (germline): SNHLY, FYNNEI. The CDR3 loop spans 14 amino acids. In DNA, the CDR3 is TGTGCCAGCAGTGAACTAGGACAGGGAGGGTCTCTGTTTTTT. Amino acid sequence: CASSELGQGGSLFF.

V usage is TRBV5-1 and J usage is TRBJ1-1, with 8 bases fitting TRBD1. CDR3 size: 18 residues. Germline V gene lookup returns CDR1 SGHRS and CDR2 YFSETQ. Germline trimming cut 2 bases from V and 0 bases from J; bases unmatched to any gene: 12. This CDR3 reads CASSFSGQGSLMNTEAFF. The CDR3 DNA follows: TGCGCCAGCAGCTTCTCTGGACAGGGCTCGTTGATGAACACTGAAGCTTTCTTT.

The chain joins TRBV30 to TRBJ2-7, with D perhaps TRBD1 (5 bases). The CDR3 loop spans 13 amino acids. The V and J ends lost 1 base and 3 bases respectively, with 10 bases between them. Germline CDR1 is GTSNPN and CDR2 is SVGIG (reference sequence). The chain's CDR3 is CAWSGGNLYEQYF. CDR3 bases: TGTGCCTGGAGTGGGGGCAACCTCTACGAGCAGTACTTC. The full variable domain, completed using reference TRBV30 and TRBJ2-7, is SQTIHQWPATLVQPVGSPLSLECTVEGTSNPNLYWYRQAAGRGLQLLFYSVGIGQISSEVPQNLSASRPQDRQFILSSKKLLLSDSGFYLCAWSGGNLYEQYFGPGTRLTVT.

The genes are TRBV3-1 (or the pseudogene TRBV3-2) and TRBJ2-5; D is possibly TRBD2 (6 bases). The CDR3 covers 17 residues. Germline V gives CDR1 LGHDT, CDR2 YNNKEL (reference sequence). With 0 bases removed from V and 0 bases from J, the gap between germline ends came to 14 bases. The CDR3 is CASSQDSPGGYQETQYF. The CDR3 DNA follows: TGTGCCAGCAGCCAAGATTCCCCAGGAGGGTACCAAGAGACCCAGTACTTC.

The chain joins TRBV27 to TRBJ1-5; a possible D gene is TRBD1 (6 bases). V was shortened by 4 bases and J by 5 bases, with 18 bases between the two germline ends. Germline V gene data show CDR1 as MNHEY and CDR2 as SMNVEV (reference sequence). The CDR3 has 16 residues. The CDR3 here is CASSSTSQGNYQPQHF. The CDR3 coding sequence is TGTGCCAGCAGTTCTACCTCACAGGGAAATTATCAGCCCCAGCATTTT.